This T cell receptor (beta chain) derives from a study of vaccination effects on CD4 cells after COVID-19. Produced via immunoSEQ multiplex PCR; TCRdb's table is partial and in-frame only. The repertoire holds some 17,000 clones, with more than 65% as singletons. Pools of viral peptides were used by the ViraFEST assay to expand antigen-specific CD4+ T cells ahead of sequencing. Following an approximately ten-day culture, CD4+ T cells were purified. Confirmation by PCR established that the person had SARS-CoV-2 infection between March and December 2020. Each participant received a vaccine that was either BNT162b2 or mRNA-1273, given as two doses. It was with about 10 IU/ml IL-2 and around 10 ug/ml peptides that 1.5 million to 2.5 million PBMC per well were cultured. The CDR3 runs to 12 residues. CDR1 SGHNT and CDR2 YYREEE come from the germline V gene (reference sequence). V was cut by 7 bases and J by 5 bases, with 12 bases left in between.

This clone was recorded a few times. Its cognate antigen is unknown. This material consisted of CD4+ T cells from PBMCs cultured with SARS-CoV-2 spike peptides, taken after COVID-19 vaccination. The sequence was obtained from a human donor who had a prior SARS-CoV-2 infection. The chain employs TRBV5-4 and TRBJ1-1; D remains unclear. The CDR3 bases are TGTGCCAGCGGCGTATGGGAGACTGAAGCTTTCTTT. It encodes CASGVWETEAFF.